These 27 T cell receptor beta chains were all obtained from the same sample, sequenced in a study of blood T cell repertoires in COVID-19. The method was immunoSEQ multiplex PCR; TCRdb's version includes in-frame clones alone and lacks a portion of them. In the table there are around 100,000 clones, over 75% of which are singletons. Sequencing was carried out using peripheral blood. All receptors come from a woman of 80 years or more with acute or convalescent COVID-19.

The J gene is TRBJ1-5, the V gene TRBV5-6, with 8 bases matching TRBD1. The CDR3 contains 18 residues. After removal of 1 base from V and 2 bases from J, the junction contained 11 bases not matched to a gene. Germline CDR1 reads SGHDT; CDR2 reads YYEEEE. The CDR3 sequence is CASSLFNGQGTRNQPQHF. CDR3 nucleotide sequence: TGTGCCAGCAGCTTGTTTAATGGACAGGGAACGCGCAATCAGCCCCAGCATTTT. The variable domain in full, with the rest retrieved from reference TRBV5-6 and TRBJ1-5, is DAGVTQSPTHLIKTRGQQVTLRCSPKSGHDTVSWYQQALGQGPQFIFQYYEEEERQRGNFPDRFSGHQFPNYSSELNVNALLLGDSALYLCASSLFNGQGTRNQPQHFGDGTRLSIL.

V is TRBV6-5 and J is TRBJ1-1, with TRBD1 as a possible D gene (6 bases). This CDR3 has 12 amino acids. V was trimmed by 5 bases and J by 7 bases, leaving 11 bases between them. Germline V gene data show CDR1 as MNHEY and CDR2 as SVGAGI. The CDR3 loop is CASSTGFGEAFF. As DNA, the CDR3 is TGTGCCAGCAGTACAGGGTTTGGTGAAGCTTTCTTT.

This sequence joins TRBV19 and TRBJ2-5; TRBD2 aligns across 7 bases. This CDR3 has 13 amino acids. The V gene end was trimmed by 1 base and the J gene end by 5 bases; junction bases not matched to a gene: 1. The germline V gene encodes CDR1 LNHDA and CDR2 SQIVND (reference sequence). CDR3 in DNA: TGTGCCAGTAGTATAGGACTAGCCGAGACCCAGTACTTC. Its translation is CASSIGLAETQYF.

The chain employs TRBV5-4 and TRBJ2-2; 7 positions match TRBD2. This CDR3 is built from 17 residues. The ends lost 4 bases at V and 1 base at J; junction bases unmatched: 10. The V gene's germline CDR1 is SGHNT and CDR2 YYREEE (reference sequence). Written as DNA, the CDR3 is TGTGCCAGCAGCCCCGGCGGCGGGAGTGGGAACACCGGGGAGCTGTTTTTT. This translates into CASSPGGGSGNTGELFF. Drawing the rest from reference TRBV5-4 and TRBJ2-2, the complete variable domain is ETGVTQSPTHLIKTRGQQVTLRCSSQSGHNTVSWYQQALGQGPQFIFQYYREEENGRGNFPPRFSGLQFPNYSSELNVNALELDDSALYLCASSPGGGSGNTGELFFGEGSRLTVL.

The chain uses TRBV6-2 or TRBV6-3 and TRBJ1-5; D is possibly TRBD1 (5 bases). Germline assignment: CDR1 MNHEY and CDR2 SVGEGT. The CDR3 has 14 residues. Trimming removed 5 bases from V and 6 bases from J, with 14 bases in between. CDR3 DNA sequence: TGTGCCAGCAGTGACAGACCTACCCCTCAGCCCCAGCATTTT. Encoded protein: CASSDRPTPQPQHF.

The chain links TRBV7-9 to TRBJ2-1; possibly TRBD2 for D (5 bases). CDR1 and CDR2 (germline): SEHNR, FQNEAQ (reference sequence). The CDR3 totals 12 residues. The V and J ends lost 1 base and 9 bases respectively, with 7 bases between them. The CDR3 region is CASSLGAGEQFF. The DNA for the CDR3 is TGTGCCAGCAGCTTAGGGGCGGGTGAGCAGTTCTTC.

This clone was seen only a few times. The chain joins TRBV13 to TRBJ1-3, with 7 bases that match TRBD1. Germline CDR1 and CDR2: PRHDT and FYEKMQ (reference sequence). There are 15 residues in the CDR3. With V trimmed by 5 bases and J by 4 bases, 8 bases remained unmatched. DNA of the CDR3: TGTGCCAGCAGCCCTACAGGGGTGGTGGGAAACACCATATATTTT. It translates to CASSPTGVVGNTIYF.

The chain uses TRBV6-5 and TRBJ2-1; D is unresolved. This CDR3 is built from 14 residues. The V end lost 5 bases, the J end lost 0 bases, and 8 bases lay between the germline ends. Germline V gives CDR1 MNHEY, CDR2 SVGAGI. The CDR3 region is CASSPGRSYNEQFF. The CDR3 nucleotides read TGTGCCAGCAGTCCGGGTCGCTCCTACAATGAGCAGTTCTTC.

This clone was detected once. The chain carries TRBV18 and TRBJ2-1, with 14 bases matching TRBD2. The junction had 2 bases not matched to a gene; V was cut back by 0 bases and J by 7 bases. CDR1 and CDR2 from the germline V gene are KGHSH and LQKENI. The CDR3 has 16 amino acids. The CDR3 protein is CASSPPGTSGSNEQFF. CDR3 DNA: TGTGCCAGCTCACCACCGGGGACTAGCGGGAGTAATGAGCAGTTCTTC.

This chain links TRBV7-8 with TRBJ1-2; 12 bases map to TRBD1. The J segment lost 8 bases and the V segment lost 6 bases, leaving 7 bases of the junction unmatched. Per germline, CDR1 SGHVS and CDR2 FQNEAQ. CDR3 length: 14 amino acids. The chain's CDR3 is CASRGQGAGSGYTF. The CDR3 DNA is TGTGCCAGCAGGGGACAGGGGGCGGGTAGCGGCTACACCTTC. Complete variable domain (other parts from reference TRBV7-8 and TRBJ1-2): GAGVSQSPRYKVAKRGQDVALRCDPISGHVSLFWYQQALGQGPEFLTYFQNEAQLDKSGLPSDRFFAERPEGSVSTLKIQRTQQEDSAVYLCASRGQGAGSGYTFGSGTRLTVV.

The chain has TRBV27 and TRBJ1-2; 7 bases are shared with TRBD1. The CDR3 covers 14 residues. The V gene end was trimmed by 1 base and the J gene end by 2 bases; junction bases not matched to a gene: 1. Germline CDR1 and CDR2: MNHEY and SMNVEV (reference sequence). The DNA of the CDR3 is TGTGCCAGCAGTTTATTACAGGGGAACTATGGCTACACCTTC. Translation gives CASSLLQGNYGYTF.

This clone was detected only once. CDR3 loop: CASSQAGRDRVPDTQYF. The CDR3 region has the DNA TGTGCCAGCAGCCAGGCGGGACGGGACAGGGTCCCGGATACGCAGTATTTT. The chain combines TRBV11-3 with TRBJ2-3, with 9 nucleotides matching TRBD1. V lost 5 bases, J lost 6 bases, and 15 bases stayed unmatched. This CDR3 comprises 17 residues. Germline loops: CDR1 SGHNT, CDR2 YENEEA.

The chain recombines TRBV5-1 with TRBJ2-7; D is unresolved. Germline V gives CDR1 SGHRS, CDR2 YFSETQ. V lost 2 bases, J lost 7 bases, and 10 bases lay in between. The CDR3 spans 12 residues. CDR3 loop: CASSFSSSEQYF. The CDR3 nucleotides are TGCGCCAGCAGCTTTTCTTCCTCTGAGCAGTACTTC.

The chain's CDR3 is CASSLLRGVSSEAFF. The CDR3 DNA sequence: TGTGCCAGCAGCTTACTCAGGGGAGTTAGCTCCGAAGCTTTCTTT. The chain uses TRBV7-2 and TRBJ1-1; a weak D match, TRBD1 (6 bases). Germline CDR1 SGHTA, CDR2 FQGNSA. V was trimmed by 2 bases and J by 8 bases, leaving 18 bases between them. The CDR3 extends over 15 amino acids. The full variable domain, rest sourced from reference TRBV7-2 and TRBJ1-1, is GAGVSQSPSNKVTEKGKDVELRCDPISGHTALYWYRQSLGQGLEFLIYFQGNSAPDKSGLPSDRFSAERTGGSVSTLTIQRTQQEDSAVYLCASSLLRGVSSEAFFGQGTRLTVV.

The chain combines TRBV7-6 with TRBJ2-1; 10 nucleotides match TRBD1. CDR1 and CDR2 from the germline V gene are SGHVS and FNYEAQ. With 5 bases clipped from V and 4 bases from J, the junction kept 5 bases outside the gene matches. The CDR3 is 15 residues long. CDR3 residues: CASSTGTGEYNEQFF. The CDR3 DNA sequence: TGTGCCAGCAGCACCGGGACAGGGGAGTACAATGAGCAGTTCTTC.

This clone was counted only a few times. The V call is TRBV30, the J call TRBJ2-7; D might be TRBD1 (6 bases). Trimming left V 2 bases short and J 3 bases short, with 11 bases between. CDR3 size: 13 residues. CDR1 is GTSNPN and CDR2 is SVGIG in the germline V gene (reference sequence). CDR3 sequence reads: CAWSLGGNYEQYF. The DNA of the CDR3 is TGTGCCTGGAGTTTAGGGGGTAACTACGAGCAGTACTTC.

The V call is TRBV19, the J call TRBJ1-6; no definite D call. CDR1 is LNHDA, CDR2 SQIVND, per germline (reference sequence). The CDR3 length is 13 residues. Between the trimmed V and J ends, which lost 7 bases and 6 bases, there was a span of 10 bases. CDR3: CASKNTGNSPLHF. The CDR3 nucleotides are TGTGCCAGTAAGAACACGGGTAATTCACCCCTCCACTTT.

This clone was seen just once. V is TRBV3-1 (or the pseudogene TRBV3-2) and J is TRBJ2-2, with 13 bases identical to TRBD2. This CDR3 region has 16 residues. Germline CDR1 and CDR2: LGHDT and YNNKEL (reference sequence). With V trimmed by 3 bases and J by 6 bases, 4 bases remained unmatched. The CDR3 nucleotides read TGTGCCAGCAGCCAGCGACTAGCGGGGGGCCCCGGGGAGCTGTTTTTT. Translation: CASSQRLAGGPGELFF.

This chain uses TRBV14 with TRBJ2-5, with a tentative D call TRBD1 (5 bases). Germline values: CDR1 SGHDN, CDR2 FVKESK. Deletions cut 4 bases from V and 7 bases from J, with 16 bases between. The length of the CDR3 is 14 residues. Here the CDR3 DNA reads TGTGCCAGCAGCCCCTCATACCTGCAGGGGACCCAGTACTTC. Residues: CASSPSYLQGTQYF.

The rearrangement joins TRBV11-3 to TRBJ2-5; 7 nucleotides line up with TRBD2. The CDR3 spans 15 residues. V shed 1 base and J 5 bases; nucleotides not matched to a gene: 7. The germline gives CDR1 SGHNT, CDR2 YENEEA. DNA for the CDR3: TGTGCCAGCAGCTTAGGGCTAGCGGTTCGGGAGACCCAGTACTTC. Protein sequence: CASSLGLAVRETQYF. Looking up the rest from reference TRBV11-3 and TRBJ2-5 gives the full variable domain: EAGVVQSPRYKIIEKKQPVAFWCNPISGHNTLYWYLQNLGQGPELLIRYENEEAVDDSQLPKDRFSAERLKGVDSTLKIQPAELGDSAVYLCASSLGLAVRETQYFGPGTRLLVL.

The genes are TRBV6-5 and TRBJ2-7; 10 nucleotides align to TRBD1. The CDR3 spans 13 residues. V shed 7 bases, J shed 3 bases, and the junction held 3 bases outside the gene matches. Per the germline V gene, CDR1 is MNHEY and CDR2 is SVGAGI. The CDR3 reads CASTRTGGYEQYF. The DNA for the CDR3 is TGTGCCAGCACCCGGACAGGGGGCTACGAGCAGTACTTC.

The chain carries TRBV9 and TRBJ2-2, with 9 bases that match TRBD1. Germline-derived CDR1 and CDR2 are SGDLS and YYNGEE. The CDR3 consists of 17 residues. V lost 3 bases, J lost 9 bases, and 15 bases stayed unmatched. The CDR3, as DNA: TGTGCCAGCAGCGGGGGACAGGGTGGGGTGCAAAACCGGGAGCTGTTTTTT. It yields the protein CASSGGQGGVQNRELFF.

The table lists this clone with a count of one. The chain links TRBV5-1 to TRBJ1-1, with TRBD1 as a possible D gene (6 bases). Looked up from germline, CDR1 is SGHRS and CDR2 is YFSETQ. The CDR3 has 15 residues. Trimming stripped 4 bases from V and 1 base from J, with 14 bases between. The CDR3, as DNA: TGCGCCAGCAGCGCATCCGGGACACCGAACACTGAAGCTTTCTTT. Amino acids: CASSASGTPNTEAFF.

The V call is TRBV5-6, the J call TRBJ2-3, with TRBD1 matching 10 bases. CDR1 and CDR2 (germline): SGHDT, YYEEEE. The ends lost 2 bases at V and 6 bases at J; junction bases unmatched: 6. This CDR3 region has 15 residues. CDR3 protein: CASSFPGQGSDTQYF. CDR3 coding DNA: TGTGCCAGCAGCTTTCCGGGACAGGGGAGCGATACGCAGTATTTT. The whole variable domain, remainder taken from reference TRBV5-6 and TRBJ2-3, is DAGVTQSPTHLIKTRGQQVTLRCSPKSGHDTVSWYQQALGQGPQFIFQYYEEEERQRGNFPDRFSGHQFPNYSSELNVNALLLGDSALYLCASSFPGQGSDTQYFGPGTRLTVL.

V is TRBV10-3 and J is TRBJ1-4, with D perhaps matching TRBD1 (5 bases). Germline V CDR1 and CDR2: ENHRY, SYGVKD. Trimming removed 2 bases from V and 4 bases from J, with 11 bases in between. This CDR3 has 15 residues. The CDR3 loop reads CAISEMGGVNEKLFF. DNA for the CDR3: TGTGCCATCAGTGAGATGGGGGGGGTTAATGAAAAACTGTTTTTT.

CDR3 coding DNA: TGTGCCAGCAGTCGACGGAGGGACACTGAAGCTTTCTTT. This encodes CASSRRRDTEAFF. The rearrangement uses TRBV11-2 and TRBJ1-1; unclear D gene. V was shortened by 6 bases and J by 3 bases, with 11 bases between the two germline ends. The germline V gene encodes CDR1 SGHAT and CDR2 FQNNGV. This CDR3 has 13 residues.

The CDR3 spells CASSGPAGAYSNQPQHF. The CDR3 DNA sequence: TGTGCCAGCTCTGGACCGGCAGGGGCTTATAGCAATCAGCCCCAGCATTTT. The chain combines TRBV18 with TRBJ1-5, with D possibly being TRBD1 (6 bases). The ends were cut back, 6 bases at V and 0 bases at J, with 18 bases in the middle. The CDR3 is 17 residues long. The germline CDR1 and CDR2 sequences are KGHSH and LQKENI.